Below, one T cell receptor beta chain is given with its context. Its antigen has not been determined. The record has no base qualities; no much larger clone is one base away. The sample comes from a study of blood T cell repertoires in COVID-19 (dated by TCRdb to between 2020 and 2021). Notes on the research overall: The collaborator samples originated in the United States, Italy and Spain and spanned the acute and convalescent phases of COVID-19. The prospective study material was composed of cDNA or gDNA derived from T cells, B-cell-depleted T cells, or PBMCs. Subjects who had been exposed to COVID-19, were actively infected with it, or had recovered from it provided the deeply sampled blood TCRbeta repertoires that made up the dataset. The repertoires were made available in a free public database intended to serve as a resource for research on the immune response to SARS-CoV-2. Samples came from the ongoing ImmuneRACE study (first 160 participants) plus 1,254 subjects from 6 global collaborators. A de-identified subject ID, COVID-19 status, age in years and sex were almost always included in the sample metadata. Where available, HLA class I and class II types were obtained from metadata supplied by the sample provider rather than from assay-based typing.

Overall study outcomes, separate from this receptor: Clinical and demographic metadata were provided uncurated, with the amount varying by source and participant.

From cysteine to phenylalanine, the CDR3 is 13 amino acids long. Of the read, only the CDR3 DNA is kept; its 39 bases are in frame from base 1. V is cut by 0 bases and J by 4 bases, and the space between the germline ends is 7 bases. The germline V gene specifies SGHRS as CDR1 and YFSETQ as CDR2. TCRbeta CDR3 regions were amplified from genomic DNA by means of the immunoSEQ Assay, a bias-controlled multiplex PCR. As for the original processing: The number of nucleated cells in each sample was estimated by amplification of reference gene primers within the assay. To quantify the absolute abundance of each unique TCRbeta CDR3 rearrangement, sequence reads were collapsed and filtered. For each sample, productive Simpson clonality was calculated as the square root of Simpson's diversity index over productive rearrangements. TCRdb re-hosts the immuneACCESS table, in-frame sequences only. Its copies lack some clones; in the studies checked, an unresolved V gene accounts for under half of them, and the cause for the rest is not known. V, J and clone size were drawn from that table, and D and trimming were deduced from the DNA. The sample includes tens of thousands of clones, with about 70% observed a single time. 35% of the sample is taken by the ten largest.

The collaborating institutions used their own protocols to collect whole blood in K2EDTA tubes. Collaborator samples were shipped for TCRbeta analysis as frozen whole blood, isolated PBMCs, or DNA extracted from either sample type. Sequences were obtained from peripheral blood. The chain is made from TRBV5-1 and TRBJ1-1, with the D gene too uncertain to name. The sequence was obtained from a woman aged 70-85 years with acute or convalescent COVID-19. The base sequence is TGCGCCAGCAGCTTGGACATCCTCACTGAAGCTTTCTTT. Protein translation: CASSLDILTEAFF.